What follows are 13 T cell receptor beta chains derived from one specimen sequenced in a study of Graves' ophthalmopathy and Graves' hyperthyroidism. Amplification from RNA transcripts yielded the TCR beta CDR3 regions. A first-round RT-PCR used HTBI primers, followed by a second-round multiplex PCR. In TCRdb, the multiplex PCR reads were re-called with MiXCR into one record per CDR3 protein. The data contain about 660,000 distinct CDR3 sequences, roughly 39% of them seen just once; the ten biggest clones take up roughly 3.5%. The specimen sequenced was peripheral blood. Receptors originate from an adult man with Graves' ophthalmopathy.

CDR3 region: CAISGDRGTNQYF. Here the CDR3 DNA reads TGTGCCATCAGTGGGGACAGGGGGACGAATCAGTACTTC. V usage is TRBV10-3 and J usage is TRBJ2-5; 11 bases agree with TRBD1. Trimming took 4 bases from V and 11 from J; bases not matched to a gene: 6. Germline V gives CDR1 ENHRY, CDR2 SYGVKD. The CDR3 loop spans 13 amino acids.

Comments on this clonotype: The conserved phenylalanine or tryptophan is not found at the CDR3 terminus, so this likely reflects a read error. V usage is TRBV11-2 and J usage is TRBJ1-1, with D possibly TRBD1 on 5 matching bases. The V gene's germline CDR1 is SGHAT and CDR2 FQNNGV. With 1 base removed from V and 5 bases from J, the gap between germline ends came to 11 bases. CDR3 length: 14 amino acids. The DNA of the CDR3 is TGTGCCAGCAGCTTAGCGGGGGTTGAGACTGAAGCTTTCCTT. It translates to CASSLAGVETEAFL.

This chain's CDR3 is CASSTGTSGNQETQYF. The CDR3 nucleotides read TGCGCCAGCAGCACCGGGACTAGCGGAAACCAAGAGACCCAGTACTTC. The chain employs TRBV5-1 and TRBJ2-5, with 11 bases matching TRBD2. The trim removed 4 bases at V and 0 bases at J, leaving 5 bases unmatched. The CDR3 covers 16 residues. Looked up from germline, CDR1 is SGHRS and CDR2 is YFSETQ.

This sequence joins TRBV6-1 and TRBJ1-1; TRBD1 is a possible D gene (6 bases). Germline lookup yields CDR1 MNHNS and CDR2 SASEGT. Trimming took off 10 bases at V and 4 bases at J, with 13 bases between the two ends. The CDR3 is made up of 12 amino acids. The CDR3 here is CATAGEATEAFF. CDR3 nucleotides: TGTGCCACCGCAGGGGAGGCCACTGAAGCTTTCTTT.

The rearrangement links TRBV20-1 to TRBJ1-2; no definite D call. The CDR3 extends over 12 amino acids. V was clipped by 0 bases and J by 8 bases, with 10 bases between them. Looked up from germline, CDR1 is DFQATT and CDR2 is SNEGSKA (reference sequence). The CDR3 is CSARDQARGYTF. CDR3 coding DNA: TGCAGTGCTAGAGACCAGGCTCGAGGCTACACCTTC.

In this sample, this clonotype turned up a few times. The genes are TRBV2 and TRBJ1-2; 7 nucleotides align to TRBD1. Germline lookup yields CDR1 SNHLY and CDR2 FYNNEI. Germline trimming cut 11 bases from V and 8 bases from J; bases unmatched to any gene: 14. The length of the CDR3 is 13 residues. The CDR3 region has the DNA TGTGCCGGTGGACAGGCCCTAACGAGGGGCTACACCTTC. Amino acid sequence: CAGGQALTRGYTF.

Regarding this clonotype: This sequence may be a read error, since a much larger clone differs from it by one base. The chain carries TRBV2 and TRBJ2-7; D remains ambiguous. The CDR3 has 14 amino acids. CDR1 SNHLY and CDR2 FYNNEI come from the germline V gene. Between the trimmed V and J ends, which lost 8 bases and 2 bases, there was a span of 16 bases. CDR3 sequence reads: CASYHPPVTYEQYF. The DNA for the CDR3 is TGTGCCAGCTATCACCCCCCGGTCACCTACGAGCAGTACTTC.

The chain joins TRBV12-3 or TRBV12-4 to TRBJ2-5; D uncertain. The CDR3 spans 14 residues. The CDR3 bases are TGTGCTAGTGGTCTACCGTGGGGTGTCGAGACCCAGTACTTC. Protein product: CASGLPWGVETQYF.

This clonotype was recorded a few times. The V gene is TRBV20-1, the J gene TRBJ1-1; no clear D. Looked up from germline, CDR1 is DFQATT and CDR2 is SNEGSKA (reference sequence). This CDR3 has 12 amino acids. V lost 3 bases to trimming and J lost 4 bases, with 9 bases between them. CDR3 nucleotides: TGCAGTGCTAGGTCCAAACTCACTGAAGCTTTCTTT. Amino acid sequence: CSARSKLTEAFF.

This chain joins TRBV7-9 and TRBJ1-5; D ambiguous. Trimming removed 3 bases from V and 7 bases from J, with 16 bases in between. This CDR3 comprises 15 residues. CDR1 and CDR2 from the germline V gene are SEHNR and FQNEAQ (reference sequence). The CDR3 reads CASSFTGSYEQPQHF. The CDR3 coding sequence is TGTGCCAGCAGCTTTACGGGTTCGTACGAGCAGCCCCAGCATTTT.

The chain links TRBV14 to TRBJ1-2; D is ambiguous. Looked up from germline, CDR1 is SGHDN and CDR2 is FVKESK. This CDR3 region has 12 residues. Deletions cut 2 bases from V and 10 bases from J, with 11 bases between. Written as DNA, the CDR3 is TGTGCCAGCAGCCAAAGTGGCACGGTCTACACCTTC. Translating it yields CASSQSGTVYTF.

The J gene is TRBJ1-2, the V gene TRBV5-6; D is perhaps TRBD1 (5 bases). Germline CDR1 reads SGHDT; CDR2 reads YYEEEE. V lost 3 bases, J lost 2 bases, and 14 bases lay in between. The CDR3 loop spans 15 amino acids. As DNA, the CDR3 is TGTGCCAGCAGCTCTTGGACAAGGTGGAACTATGGCTACACCTTC. It is translated as CASSSWTRWNYGYTF.

With regard to this clonotype: This likely came from a read error, as a far larger clone is one base away. This likely comes from a read error, as the CDR3 has no conserved phenylalanine or tryptophan at its end. J is TRBJ1-1 and V is TRBV11-1, with unresolved D. This CDR3 region has 13 residues. Germline V gene sequence: CDR1 SGHAT, CDR2 FQDESV (reference sequence). V gave up 1 base and J gave up 4 bases, with 7 bases separating them. CDR3 loop: CASSLGRVTEAFL. Written as DNA, the CDR3 is TGTGCCAGCAGCTTAGGTAGGGTCACTGAAGCTTTCCTT.